One and the same sample provided the 10 T cell receptor beta chains below, sequenced in a study of radiotherapy plus CTLA-4 blockade in lung cancer. Sequencing was performed with immunoSEQ multiplex PCR; in TCRdb, only in-frame clones are kept and a portion is missing. Counted here are 45,000 to 60,000 clones, around four fifths occurring once; the ten biggest clones make up roughly 3.3%. The specimen comprised peripheral blood, sampled from a patient treated with radiotherapy plus ipilimumab. Receptors were obtained from a human donor with non-small cell lung cancer who had stable disease on radiotherapy plus ipilimumab.

The V gene is TRBV28, the J gene TRBJ2-3, with D tentatively TRBD1 (7 bases). CDR3 length: 14 residues. In germline, CDR1 is MDHEN, CDR2 SYDVKM. The ends were cut back, 8 bases at V and 3 bases at J, with 15 bases in the middle. The CDR3 sequence is CASAGQHPTDTQYF. CDR3 DNA: TGTGCCAGCGCGGGACAGCACCCTACAGATACGCAGTATTTT.

The chain joins TRBV7-9 to TRBJ2-5; the match to TRBD2 covers 7 bases. V shed 5 bases, J shed 4 bases, and the junction held 4 bases outside the gene matches. The CDR3 contains 13 residues. From germline, CDR1 is SEHNR and CDR2 FQNEAQ (reference sequence). CDR3 protein: CASSGGGPETQYF. The DNA for the CDR3 is TGTGCCAGCAGCGGCGGGGGTCCAGAGACCCAGTACTTC. The variable domain in full, with the rest retrieved from reference TRBV7-9 and TRBJ2-5, is DTGVSQNPRHKITKRGQNVTFRCDPISEHNRLYWYRQTLGQGPEFLTYFQNEAQLEKSRLLSDRFSAERPKGSFSTLEIQRTEQGDSAMYLCASSGGGPETQYFGPGTRLLVL.

The chain employs TRBV5-4 and TRBJ2-1; 11 bases are shared with TRBD2. Trimming took 3 bases from V and 8 from J; bases not matched to a gene: 7. The CDR3 consists of 15 residues. Germline V gene data show CDR1 as SGHNT and CDR2 as YYREEE (reference sequence). This chain's CDR3 is CASSSGLAGRHEQFF. The DNA for the CDR3 is TGTGCCAGCAGCTCCGGACTAGCGGGTCGCCATGAGCAGTTCTTC.

V gene TRBV19 combines with J gene TRBJ2-5, with 7 bases that match TRBD2. This CDR3 is 15 amino acids long. Per germline, CDR1 LNHDA and CDR2 SQIVND (reference sequence). Germline trimming cut 3 bases from V and 0 bases from J; bases unmatched to any gene: 4. In DNA, the CDR3 is TGTGCCAGTAGTATTGGGGGAGGGGACCAAGAGACCCAGTACTTC. Translated, it gives CASSIGGGDQETQYF. The full variable domain, with the rest looked up from reference TRBV19 and TRBJ2-5, is DGGITQSPKYLFRKEGQNVTLSCEQNLNHDAMYWYRQDPGQGLRLIYYSQIVNDFQKGDIAEGYSVSREKKESFPLTVTSAQKNPTAFYLCASSIGGGDQETQYFGPGTRLLVL.

The chain is built from TRBV7-2 and TRBJ2-7; 13 nucleotides match TRBD2. The V gene end was trimmed by 8 bases and the J gene end by 3 bases; junction bases not matched to a gene: 1. This CDR3 spans 13 amino acids. The germline gives CDR1 SGHTA, CDR2 FQGNSA. The CDR3 spells CASGLAGVYEQYF. The CDR3 DNA reads as TGTGCCAGCGGACTAGCGGGAGTCTACGAGCAGTACTTC.

The chain recombines TRBV19 with TRBJ1-5, with D perhaps matching TRBD1 (6 bases). The germline V and J ends were trimmed by 0 bases and 5 bases, with 14 bases remaining between them. This CDR3 region has 16 residues. Germline V gene data show CDR1 as LNHDA and CDR2 as SQIVND (reference sequence). As DNA, the CDR3 is TGTGCCAGTAGTATAGATCGGGACAAGGATCATCAGCCCCAGCATTTT. This sequence encodes CASSIDRDKDHQPQHF.

The rearrangement uses TRBV27 and TRBJ2-2; D is unresolved. The germline gives CDR1 MNHEY, CDR2 SMNVEV (reference sequence). The length of the CDR3 is 12 residues. The V and J ends lost 6 bases and 2 bases respectively, with 4 bases between them. This CDR3 reads CASSHNTGELFF. The DNA for the CDR3 is TGTGCCAGCAGCCATAACACCGGGGAGCTGTTTTTT.

This chain connects TRBV7-9 to TRBJ1-4; a possible D gene is TRBD1 (6 bases). Germline lookup yields CDR1 SEHNR and CDR2 FQNEAQ (reference sequence). This CDR3 is built from 14 residues. The V end was cut by 1 base, the J end by 8 bases, with 11 bases between. CDR3 amino acids: CASSLEQGREKLFF. For the CDR3, the DNA is TGTGCCAGCAGCTTAGAGCAGGGGCGCGAAAAACTGTTTTTT.

This chain uses TRBV5-1 with TRBJ2-3; 8 nucleotides match TRBD2. Germline loops: CDR1 SGHRS, CDR2 YFSETQ. V was clipped by 0 bases and J by 0 bases; unmatched bases: 6. This CDR3 has 17 amino acids. CDR3 loop: CASSLGTGGTSTDTQYF. CDR3 sequence (DNA): TGCGCCAGCAGCTTGGGGACGGGAGGGACCAGCACAGATACGCAGTATTTT.

The chain joins TRBV11-1 to TRBJ2-5, with TRBD1 matching 11 bases. The V gene's germline CDR1 is SGHAT and CDR2 FQDESV (reference sequence). This CDR3 contains 13 residues. V shed 5 bases, J shed 11 bases, and the junction held 7 bases outside the gene matches. In DNA form, the CDR3 reads TGTGCCAGCAGCCAGGACAGGGGGCGGGAGCAGTACTTC. This encodes CASSQDRGREQYF.